This TCR beta chain was retrieved from a study of response to subunit inactivated influenza vaccine. Germline-derived CDR1 and CDR2 are SGHAT and FQNNGV. This CDR3 contains 14 residues. V dropped 9 bases and J dropped 7 bases, with 21 bases sitting between them. One entry per CDR3 protein, called by TCRdb with MiXCR from the RT-PCR reads. The sample includes 160,000 or so distinct CDR3 sequences, approximately 10% seen only once; the top ten take about an eighth. This chain joins TRBV11-2 and TRBJ1-2; D uncertain. Specimen: non-naive T cells sorted from PBMCs, collected around seven weeks after vaccination. The source of this sequence is a man aged 50-60 years who received an inactivated influenza vaccine. CDR3 in DNA: TGTGCCAGTGGACCTGGTGGTATCGAGTCTGGCTACACCTTC. This gives the protein CASGPGGIESGYTF.